Following are 6 T cell receptor beta chains from one sample sequenced in a study of T cell repertoires in cytomegalovirus infection. These receptors' antigens are unknown. TCRdb redid the calling of the reads with MiXCR, one entry per CDR3 protein. This sample yields 700,000 to 900,000 distinct CDR3 sequences, of which almost 30% are seen a single time; approximately 14% belongs to the top ten. The material was cultured CD8+ T cells from PBMCs, obtained from culture after CMV antigen stimulation. These TCRs come from a human donor in good health (CMV status not recorded). Some clones in this sample may be carry-over from other donors' samples.

V and J are TRBV4-1 and TRBJ1-1; D may be TRBD1 (6 bases). V lost 2 bases and J 4 bases, leaving 11 bases between the germline ends. The CDR3 runs to 14 residues. Per the germline V gene, CDR1 is MGHRA and CDR2 is YSYEKL. Written as DNA, the CDR3 is TGCGCCAGCAGCCAAATACAGGGTATCACTGAAGCTTTCTTT. Residues: CASSQIQGITEAFF.

V gene TRBV9 combines with J gene TRBJ2-3; 10 bases are a match to TRBD2. V dropped 4 bases and J dropped 4; count of bases not matched to a gene: 12. This CDR3 region has 17 residues. Per the germline V gene, CDR1 is SGDLS and CDR2 is YYNGEE. In DNA, the CDR3 is TGTGCCAGCAGCTCACGACCGGGACTAGCGATGGCAGATACGCAGTATTTT. The encoded protein is CASSSRPGLAMADTQYF.

This clonotype has a single count. Given a much more abundant clone one base away, this may be a read error. The chain recombines TRBV7-9 with TRBJ2-7; D may be TRBD1 (5 bases). The CDR3 loop spans 15 amino acids. Per germline, CDR1 SEHNR and CDR2 FQNEAQ (reference sequence). CDR3 residues: CAGSQGDRATYEQYF. DNA for the CDR3: TGTGCCGGCAGCCAGGGTGACAGAGCTACGTACGAGCAGTACTTC.

This clonotype has just a few counts. A read error is possible here, since a much larger clone lies one base away. CDR3 loop: CASSYAVNTEAFF. For the CDR3, the DNA is TGTGCCAGCAGTTACGCGGTGAACACTGAAGCTTTCTTT. This sequence joins TRBV6-5 and TRBJ1-1; no clear D gene. CDR1 is MNHEY, CDR2 SVGAGI, per germline. V was trimmed by 2 bases and J by 0 bases, leaving 4 bases between them. This CDR3 comprises 13 residues.

There are a few counts of this clonotype. The V gene is TRBV3-1, the J gene TRBJ2-1; the D is unclear. In germline, CDR1 is LGHDT, CDR2 YNNKEL (reference sequence). The CDR3 has 15 amino acids. V was cut by 0 bases and J by 2 bases, with 8 bases left in between. CDR3 in amino acids: CASSQDSGAYNEQFF. The DNA of the CDR3 is TGTGCCAGCAGCCAAGATTCTGGCGCCTACAATGAGCAGTTCTTC.

The chain recombines TRBV7-9 with TRBJ1-2; no firm D call. V lost 1 base, J lost 2 bases, and 8 bases lay in between. CDR1 SEHNR and CDR2 FQNEAQ come from the germline V gene (reference sequence). This CDR3 has 14 residues. CDR3 loop: CASSLDPDNYGYTF. CDR3 in DNA: TGTGCCAGCAGCTTAGACCCAGACAACTATGGCTACACCTTC.